These 19 T cell receptor delta chains originate from one sample sequenced in a study of gamma-delta T cells after stem cell transplantation. TCRdb reran clone calling via CATT on the RT-PCR reads. The sample contains some 3,000 delta-chain clones, about 2.5% of which appear only once. Sequenced: gamma-delta T cells. These receptors were collected from a human donor. It is not recorded whose cells these are; they may come from a transplant donor.

The rearrangement uses TRDV1 and TRDJ1, with 8 bases fitting TRDD3. The CDR3 has 21 residues. J lost 7 bases, V lost 2 bases, and 27 bases had no gene match. Per germline, CDR1 TSWWSYY and CDR2 QGS. The CDR3 reads CALGEKSSLLRNGVGDVKLIF. The CDR3 coding sequence is TGTGCTCTTGGGGAAAAAAGTAGCCTCCTCAGGAATGGAGTGGGGGATGTTAAACTCATCTTT.

Note on this clone: TCRdb pairs this DNA with a much larger clone's protein that differs at residue 8, likely a read error; the protein shown was translated from the DNA. This chain connects TRDV2 to TRDJ1, with TRDD3 as a possible D gene (6 bases). This CDR3 is built from 17 residues. Germline CDR1 and CDR2: GEAIGNYY and EKD. V lost 2 bases and J lost 2, with 20 bases in between. As DNA, the CDR3 is TGTGCCTGTGACAAAGTGGGGGTTCCAGTTGTGACCGATAAACTCATCTTT. Its translation: CACDKVGVPVVTDKLIF.

This clone was detected a few times. This probably arose from a read error, given a far larger clone one base away. Other DNA variants within this sample encode the same CDR3. This chain uses TRDV2 with TRDJ1; D is uncertain. The length of the CDR3 is 13 residues. Germline V gene lookup returns CDR1 GEAIGNYY and CDR2 EKD. CDR3 region: CACDPLLTDKLIF. The DNA for the CDR3 is TGTGCCTGTGATCCTCTGTTGACCGATAAGCTCATCTTT.

This clone is deemed medium-sized (0.01 to 0.1%). In the same sample, other DNA sequences code for this CDR3. The genes are TRDV2 and TRDJ1; the match to TRDD3 covers 10 bases. V was pared by 2 bases and J by 0 bases, with 29 bases of the junction left unmatched. The V gene's germline CDR1 is GEAIGNYY and CDR2 EKD. The CDR3 is 24 residues long. CDR3 residues: CACDSLLGDRGGIQGERYTDKLIF. DNA of the CDR3: TGTGCCTGTGACAGCCTCCTGGGGGATAGGGGGGGGATACAGGGCGAAAGGTACACCGATAAACTCATCTTT.

This clone was observed a few times. TCRdb lists the protein of a much larger clone for this DNA, which differs at residue 8, so this is likely a read error; the protein given here is translated from the DNA itself. CDR3: CACDSVGGTRTDKLIF. CDR3 bases: TGTGCCTGTGACAGTGTGGGGGGTACGAGGACCGATAAACTCATCTTT. The chain employs TRDV2 and TRDJ1; a possible D gene is TRDD3 (6 bases). Trimming took 2 bases from V and 2 from J, leaving 17 bases between them. The CDR3 spans 16 residues. Per the germline V gene, CDR1 is GEAIGNYY and CDR2 is EKD.

On this clone: The protein recorded in TCRdb matches a much larger clone and deviates from this DNA's translation at residue 7, suggesting a read error; the protein here is obtained by translating the DNA. The chain joins TRDV2 to TRDJ1; the match to TRDD3 covers 7 bases. Trimming removed 0 bases from V and 0 bases from J; junction bases left unmatched: 15. Looked up from germline, CDR1 is GEAIGNYY and CDR2 is EKD. The CDR3 sequence is 19 residues long. The CDR3 DNA reads TGTGCCTGTGACACCGTACCGGGGGATCCGTTCCCGTACACCGATAAACTCATCTTT. It codes for CACDTVPGDPFPYTDKLIF.

To note about this clone: The TCRdb record carries a much larger clone's protein, which differs from this DNA's translation at residue 3; a read error is the likely cause, and the protein listed here is the DNA translation. The chain carries TRDV2 and TRDJ1; perhaps TRDD2 as D (5 bases). Per the germline V gene, CDR1 is GEAIGNYY and CDR2 is EKD. CDR3 size: 15 residues. The CDR3: CARDTIGLHTDKLIF. The CDR3 DNA is TGTGCCCGTGACACCATTGGCCTTCACACCGATAAACTCATCTTT.

This clone was counted a few times. A far more abundant clone sits one base away, making this likely a read error. This rearrangement joins TRDV2 to TRDJ1; 12 nucleotides line up with TRDD3. With 2 bases clipped from V and 0 bases from J, the junction kept 21 bases outside the gene matches. CDR3 length: 22 residues. Germline V gene data show CDR1 as GEAIGNYY and CDR2 as EKD. CDR3 sequence: CACDILGDTRGRKDVYTDKLIF. CDR3 nucleotides: TGTGCCTGTGACATTCTGGGGGATACGCGGGGCCGCAAGGACGTTTACACCGATAAACTCATCTTT.

Only a few counts were recorded for this clone. A single base is all that separates this from a far larger clone, so a read error is likely. This sample includes further DNA sequences coding for the same CDR3. J is TRDJ1 and V is TRDV2; TRDD3 might be the D (5 bases). V lost 1 base to trimming and J lost 10 bases, with 21 bases between them. This CDR3 region has 15 residues. Germline assignment: CDR1 GEAIGNYY and CDR2 EKD. The CDR3 DNA reads TGTGCCTGTGACACGGTTGGAGATATAGGGGAGTCACTCATCTTT. Protein product: CACDTVGDIGESLIF.

This clone was counted a few times. This likely stems from a read error, as it lies one base from a far larger clone. The sample contains more than one DNA sequence encoding this CDR3. The chain is built from TRDV2 and TRDJ1; D is perhaps TRDD3 (5 bases). The germline V gene encodes CDR1 GEAIGNYY and CDR2 EKD. The CDR3 runs to 17 residues. The CDR3 here is CACDTVGVGLYTDKLIF. The CDR3 nucleotides are TGTGCCTGTGACACCGTTGGGGTCGGATTATACACCGATAAACTTATCTTT.

With respect to this clone: With a far larger clone one base away, a read error is the likely cause. This sample includes further DNA sequences coding for the same CDR3. The chain has TRDV2 and TRDJ1; 7 bases map to TRDD3. Germline CDR1 is GEAIGNYY and CDR2 is EKD. V trimming: 7 bases; J trimming: 2 bases; junction bases outside the gene matches: 9. The CDR3 loop spans 14 amino acids. CDR3 nucleotide sequence: TGTGCCTGCGTCCTAGTGGGGGAGACCGATAAACTCATCTTT. Amino acid sequence: CACVLVGETDKLIF.

As concerns this clone: TCRdb assigns this DNA the protein of a much larger clone, which departs from its translation at residue 12; this likely reflects a read error, and the protein shown comes from translating the DNA. This chain uses TRDV2 with TRDJ1, with 7 nucleotides matching TRDD3. The trim removed 3 bases at V and 7 bases at J, leaving 16 bases unmatched. CDR1 GEAIGNYY and CDR2 EKD come from the germline V gene. The CDR3 runs to 16 residues. The CDR3 loop is CACDLLLGMARGKLIF. CDR3 coding DNA: TGTGCCTGTGACCTCTTACTGGGGATGGCACGAGGTAAACTCATCTTT.

This clone was seen only a few times. J is TRDJ1 and V is TRDV2; 7 nucleotides match TRDD3. CDR1 is GEAIGNYY, CDR2 EKD, per germline. CDR3 length equals 16 residues. V was clipped by 3 bases and J by 1 base; unmatched bases: 10. CDR3 in amino acids: CACDFLGGQPTDKLIF. The CDR3 DNA sequence: TGTGCCTGTGACTTTCTGGGGGGACAACCCACCGATAAACTCATCTTT.

Judged by abundance, this clone is medium-sized (0.01 to 0.1%). The rearrangement links TRDV2 to TRDJ1; D is perhaps TRDD3 (5 bases). The CDR3 runs to 19 residues. In germline, CDR1 is GEAIGNYY, CDR2 EKD. Trimming left V 3 bases short and J 1 base short, with 26 bases between. CDR3 bases: TGTGCCTGTGACTTCTTATCCTCTGAGATCGGGGGCGGCACCGATAAACTCATCTTT. This translates into CACDFLSSEIGGGTDKLIF.

About this clone itself: The protein held in TCRdb is that of a much larger clone and does not match this DNA's translation at residue 13, likely because of a read error; the protein shown is translated from the DNA. In DNA form, the CDR3 reads TGTGCCTGTGACACAGCAGGGGGATACCCCAGCACCATCTGGGACACCCGACAGATGTTTTTC. It yields the protein CACDTAGGYPSTIWDTRQMFF. V gene TRDV2 combines with J gene TRDJ3; 9 nucleotides line up with TRDD3. V was clipped by 1 base and J by 3 bases; unmatched bases: 15. CDR1 and CDR2 from the germline V gene are GEAIGNYY and EKD. The CDR3 totals 21 residues.

The V and J genes are TRDV2 and TRDJ3; TRDD3 matches 12 bases. J was trimmed by 0 bases and V by 0 bases; bases with no gene match: 11. CDR1 and CDR2 from the germline V gene are GEAIGNYY and EKD. CDR3 length: 22 amino acids. The CDR3 region is CACDTVSTGGYSSSWDTRQMFF. The CDR3 nucleotides read TGTGCCTGTGACACCGTTTCGACTGGGGGATACTCGAGCTCCTGGGACACCCGACAGATGTTTTTC.

This clone has more than one count but fewer than ten. The V and J genes are TRDV2 and TRDJ1; 12 bases align to TRDD3. J gave up 1 base and V 1 base, and 15 bases lay outside the gene matches. Germline V gives CDR1 GEAIGNYY, CDR2 EKD. The CDR3 sequence is 20 residues long. The CDR3 protein is CACDTQGSGLGDTATDKLIF. In DNA form, the CDR3 reads TGTGCCTGTGACACTCAGGGGTCGGGACTGGGGGATACAGCCACCGATAAACTCATCTTT.

This clone was counted only a few times. The rearrangement joins TRDV2 to TRDJ1, with TRDD3 matching 11 bases. J lost 4 bases, V lost 3 bases, and 9 bases had no gene match. The germline gives CDR1 GEAIGNYY, CDR2 EKD. This CDR3 has 16 residues. The CDR3 loop is CACDPVLGDKGDKLIF. CDR3 bases: TGTGCCTGTGACCCGGTACTGGGGGATAAGGGCGATAAACTCATCTTT.

This clone was counted between two and nine times. Since a far larger clone is one base different, this is likely a read error. Other DNA sequences within the sample encode an identical CDR3. CDR3 amino acids: CACDTLDPVSSWDTRQMFF. The CDR3 coding sequence is TGTGCCTGCGACACTTTGGATCCCGTGAGCTCCTGGGACACCCGACAGATGTTTTTC. V gene TRDV2 combines with J gene TRDJ3, with D unclear. Per the germline V gene, CDR1 is GEAIGNYY and CDR2 is EKD. The CDR3 consists of 19 residues.